The 26 T cell receptor beta chains listed next were all sequenced from one sample in a study of identical twins. Via MiXCR, TCRdb re-called the 5' RACE reads, giving one row per CDR3 protein. Of hundreds of thousands of distinct CDR3 sequences in the sample, 15% to 20% were seen once. These data were also reused for a study on T cells expressing NK-cell markers.

The specimen sequenced was PBMCs. These TCRs come from a woman aged 18-29 years in good health.

This clonotype has only a few counts. The V call is TRBV7-3, the J call TRBJ2-1; D possibly corresponds to TRBD2 (6 bases). Germline loops: CDR1 SGHTA, CDR2 FQGTGA. This CDR3 is 13 amino acids long. V was trimmed by 5 bases and J by 8 bases, leaving 13 bases between them. The CDR3 sequence: CASSPPGVYEQFF. Written as DNA, the CDR3 is TGTGCCAGCAGCCCCCCGGGGGTCTATGAGCAGTTCTTC.

This clonotype was counted a few times. CDR3 sequence: CASSDVETQYF. CDR3 nucleotides: TGTGCCAGCAGTGATGTAGAGACCCAGTACTTC. The chain is built from TRBV25-1 and TRBJ2-5; D gene unclear. Trimming took off 3 bases at V and 4 bases at J, with 3 bases between the two ends. Germline values: CDR1 MGHDK, CDR2 SYGVNS. This CDR3 has 11 residues.

This chain connects TRBV9 to TRBJ1-4, with 7 bases aligning to TRBD1. Germline V gene sequence: CDR1 SGDLS, CDR2 YYNGEE. The V gene end was trimmed by 3 bases and the J gene end by 8 bases; junction bases not matched to a gene: 13. The CDR3 consists of 16 residues. The CDR3 sequence: CASSERQGLGEEKLFF. CDR3 in DNA: TGTGCCAGCAGCGAAAGACAGGGTCTAGGAGAGGAAAAACTGTTTTTT.

The chain uses TRBV5-1 and TRBJ2-7, with 7 bases that match TRBD1. The junction had 7 bases not matched to a gene; V was cut back by 0 bases and J by 7 bases. Germline lookup yields CDR1 SGHRS and CDR2 YFSETQ. This CDR3 has 14 amino acids. DNA for the CDR3: TGCGCCAGCAGCTTGGGGCGGCAGGGGGAAGAGCAGTACTTC. This encodes CASSLGRQGEEQYF.

The rearrangement uses TRBV6-5 and TRBJ2-1; TRBD2 matches 8 bases. Germline trimming cut 0 bases from V and 4 bases from J; bases unmatched to any gene: 8. Looked up from germline, CDR1 is MNHEY and CDR2 is SVGAGI. The CDR3 totals 17 residues. The CDR3 here is CASSYSGSGGTYNEQFF. The CDR3 coding sequence is TGTGCCAGCAGTTACTCAGGCAGCGGGGGTACTTACAATGAGCAGTTCTTC.

This clonotype has only a few counts. V usage is TRBV20-1 and J usage is TRBJ2-1; D call uncertain. CDR3 length equals 13 residues. Trimming removed 0 bases from V and 9 bases from J, with 12 bases in between. Per germline, CDR1 DFQATT and CDR2 SNEGSKA (reference sequence). CDR3 DNA sequence: TGCAGTGCTAGAGACGTGGGGTGGGGTGAGCAGTTCTTC. Translating gives CSARDVGWGEQFF.

This clonotype was counted only a few times. The V and J genes are TRBV12-3 or TRBV12-4 and TRBJ1-1; possible D gene TRBD1, 5 bases. The V gene lost 5 bases and the J gene lost 5 bases, with 12 bases spanning the gap. The CDR3 sequence is 13 residues long. The CDR3 coding sequence is TGTGCCAGCAGTAGACAGTTGGAAACTGAAGCTTTCTTT. It yields the protein CASSRQLETEAFF.

The chain links TRBV7-2 to TRBJ2-7; D uncertain. The V and J ends lost 7 bases and 4 bases respectively, with 17 bases between them. Germline CDR1 SGHTA, CDR2 FQGNSA. This CDR3 region has 14 residues. CDR3 in DNA: TGTGCCAGCACCCCAGGCCCCCGCGTTTACGAGCAGTACTTC. This encodes CASTPGPRVYEQYF.

In its sample, this clonotype was seen a few times. The V and J genes are TRBV7-2 and TRBJ1-2; D might be TRBD1 (5 bases). CDR3 length: 14 residues. Trimming left V 5 bases short and J 8 bases short, with 18 bases between. Germline V gene lookup returns CDR1 SGHTA and CDR2 FQGNSA. The CDR3 is CASSPRQPTGGYTF. The CDR3 coding sequence is TGTGCCAGCAGCCCTAGACAGCCTACTGGAGGCTACACCTTC.

The table lists this clonotype with a few counts. The V call is TRBV3-1, the J call TRBJ2-5, with D hard to call. CDR3 size: 14 residues. Germline CDR1 and CDR2: LGHDT and YNNKEL (reference sequence). The ends were cut back, 3 bases at V and 5 bases at J, with 13 bases in the middle. Written as DNA, the CDR3 is TGTGCCAGCAGCCACGAGGTCGGAGCGGAGACCCAGTACTTC. Amino acids: CASSHEVGAETQYF.

This clonotype was counted a few times. The chain joins TRBV3-1 to TRBJ2-7, with D tentatively TRBD1 (6 bases). The CDR3 sequence is 15 residues long. Trimming took off 0 bases at V and 2 bases at J, with 11 bases between the two ends. Germline V gene lookup returns CDR1 LGHDT and CDR2 YNNKEL (reference sequence). DNA for the CDR3: TGTGCCAGCAGCCAAGAGGGGACAATCACCTACGAGCAGTACTTC. Residues: CASSQEGTITYEQYF.

This clonotype turned up a few times. CDR3: CSAVRGANIQYF. The CDR3, as DNA: TGCAGTGCGGTTCGAGGAGCAAACATTCAGTACTTC. V usage is TRBV20-1 and J usage is TRBJ2-4; no firm D call. The germline CDR1 and CDR2 sequences are DFQATT and SNEGSKA (reference sequence). The CDR3 covers 12 residues. V was cut by 6 bases and J by 6 bases, with 12 bases left in between.

The V gene is TRBV5-1, the J gene TRBJ2-2, with D perhaps TRBD1 (6 bases). This CDR3 contains 13 residues. CDR1 and CDR2 from the germline V gene are SGHRS and YFSETQ. Trimming removed 2 bases at V and 8 bases at J, with 10 bases between. The chain's CDR3 is CASSFGRGGELFF. For the CDR3, the DNA is TGCGCCAGCAGCTTCGGCAGGGGTGGGGAGCTGTTTTTT.

The V call is TRBV20-1, the J call TRBJ2-7; TRBD1 might be the D (6 bases). This CDR3 is built from 16 residues. CDR1 is DFQATT and CDR2 is SNEGSKA in the germline V gene (reference sequence). Trimming cost V 5 bases and J 0 bases, with 20 bases left between them. DNA of the CDR3: TGCAGTGCTGCCCCCCAGGGGCGGGTGAGCTCCTACGAGCAGTACTTC. Amino acids: CSAAPQGRVSSYEQYF.

CDR3 in DNA: TGTGCCAGCAGTTACCCCGGGACAGGGCGCGTCACCGGGGAGCTGTTTTTT. Its translation is CASSYPGTGRVTGELFF. The rearrangement links TRBV6-2 or TRBV6-3 to TRBJ2-2, with TRBD1 matching 9 bases. The CDR3 totals 17 residues. Trimming took 2 bases from V and 4 from J; bases not matched to a gene: 8. Germline V gene sequence: CDR1 MNHEY, CDR2 SVGEGT.

CDR3 in DNA: TGTGCCAGCAGTTACCCTAGCAGCCACTACGAGCAGTACTTC. Translation: CASSYPSSHYEQYF. This chain uses TRBV6-5 with TRBJ2-7; possibly TRBD2 for D (5 bases). The V gene lost 2 bases and the J gene lost 3 bases, with 11 bases spanning the gap. Germline values: CDR1 MNHEY, CDR2 SVGAGI. CDR3 size: 14 residues.

This clonotype has a count of ten or more. The chain is built from TRBV12-3 or TRBV12-4 and TRBJ2-1; D remains unclear. V was trimmed by 7 bases and J by 5 bases, leaving 9 bases between them. This CDR3 spans 12 amino acids. CDR3 amino acids: CASMLGNNEQFF. CDR3 DNA: TGTGCCAGCATGTTAGGGAACAATGAGCAGTTCTTC.

This clonotype was counted a few times. The chain joins TRBV6-5 to TRBJ2-5, with D uncertain. Trimming shortened V by 0 bases and J by 0 bases, and 5 bases separated the two germline ends. Germline V gene lookup returns CDR1 MNHEY and CDR2 SVGAGI. The CDR3 sequence is 14 residues long. The CDR3 DNA reads TGTGCCAGCAGTTACTCGCTAAACCAAGAGACCCAGTACTTC. Encoded protein: CASSYSLNQETQYF.

This clonotype was seen a few times. The chain joins TRBV7-6 to TRBJ2-7; perhaps TRBD1 as D (5 bases). There are 17 residues in the CDR3. Trimming shortened V by 5 bases and J by 0 bases, and 20 bases separated the two germline ends. Germline V CDR1 and CDR2: SGHVS, FNYEAQ. In nucleotides, the CDR3 is TGTGCCAGCAGCATCCCCGGTGGTGGGGCGGTCTCCTACGAGCAGTACTTC. Protein product: CASSIPGGGAVSYEQYF.

The chain uses TRBV9 and TRBJ1-1; 9 nucleotides align to TRBD1. Germline trimming cut 1 base from V and 1 base from J; bases unmatched to any gene: 5. The CDR3 runs to 16 residues. Germline lookup yields CDR1 SGDLS and CDR2 YYNGEE. This chain's CDR3 is CASSVQGQGSNTEAFF. As DNA, the CDR3 is TGTGCCAGCAGCGTACAAGGACAGGGGTCGAACACTGAAGCTTTCTTT.

This clonotype was seen only a few times. The chain links TRBV9 to TRBJ1-1; no reliable D call. This CDR3 has 17 amino acids. CDR1 is SGDLS, CDR2 YYNGEE, per germline. The V and J ends lost 1 base and 4 bases respectively, with 20 bases between them. CDR3 nucleotides: TGTGCCAGCAGCGTATATTCCGGGGAGAGAGGAAGCACTGAAGCTTTCTTT. It yields the protein CASSVYSGERGSTEAFF.

This chain joins TRBV9 and TRBJ2-3; 7 bases agree with TRBD2. The length of the CDR3 is 13 residues. CDR1 is SGDLS and CDR2 is YYNGEE in the germline V gene. Trimming took 4 bases from V and 8 from J; bases not matched to a gene: 7. CDR3 bases: TGTGCCAGCAGCCGAACACCGGGGGGTACGCAGTATTTT. It is translated as CASSRTPGGTQYF.

This clonotype has just a few counts. This chain joins TRBV5-4 and TRBJ2-3; D remains unclear. The V end was cut by 0 bases, the J end by 2 bases, with 10 bases between. The CDR3 totals 15 residues. Per the germline V gene, CDR1 is SGHNT and CDR2 is YYREEE (reference sequence). The CDR3 DNA reads as TGTGCCAGCAGCTTGGCGGCCAATCCCACAGATACGCAGTATTTT. Protein: CASSLAANPTDTQYF.

The chain links TRBV18 to TRBJ2-3, with no clear D. Per germline, CDR1 KGHSH and CDR2 LQKENI. Trimming stripped 10 bases from V and 3 bases from J, with 17 bases between. The CDR3 has 14 residues. CDR3 sequence: CATQAASRTDTQYF. Written as DNA, the CDR3 is TGTGCCACCCAGGCGGCCAGTCGGACAGATACGCAGTATTTT.

This clonotype appeared a few times. The rearrangement links TRBV6-5 to TRBJ1-2; D may be TRBD1 (5 bases). The length of the CDR3 is 14 residues. Germline loops: CDR1 MNHEY, CDR2 SVGAGI. Trimming pared 10 bases from V and 4 bases from J, leaving 19 bases between. The CDR3: CATRLLGPTYGYTF. The CDR3 bases are TGTGCCACCCGTTTGCTGGGGCCCACCTATGGCTACACCTTC.

The chain recombines TRBV11-2 with TRBJ2-2; 7 bases fit TRBD2. The CDR3 covers 16 residues. V lost 9 bases and J lost 6; bases outside the gene matches: 16. The germline gives CDR1 SGHAT, CDR2 FQNNGV. The CDR3 loop reads CASSLGGGQMAGELFF. Written as DNA, the CDR3 is TGTGCCAGTTCCCTCGGCGGGGGTCAGATGGCCGGGGAGCTGTTTTTT.